Each of the 26 T cell receptor beta chains below was sequenced from the same sample in a study of T cells in Graves' hyperthyroidism and ophthalmopathy. Amplification yielded TCR beta CDR3 regions, with RNA transcripts as the source. When the TCR CDR3 underwent first-round RT-PCR, the HTBI primer set was used. TCRdb redid the calling of the multiplex PCR reads with MiXCR, one entry per CDR3 protein. The repertoire holds around 690,000 distinct CDR3 sequences, 15% to 20% seen once, with around 15% in the top ten. The sequencing input was blood. These receptors were obtained from a man in his forties or fifties with Graves' hyperthyroidism.

This clonotype was found many times. The chain is built from TRBV30 and TRBJ2-5; TRBD2 matches 12 bases. V lost 2 bases to trimming and J lost 2 bases; unmatched junction nucleotides: 9. The CDR3 is made up of 17 amino acids. Looked up from germline, CDR1 is GTSNPN and CDR2 is SVGIG (reference sequence). This chain's CDR3 is CAWSLLAGGPWQETQYF. The CDR3 DNA sequence: TGTGCCTGGAGTCTGCTAGCGGGAGGGCCATGGCAAGAGACCCAGTACTTC.

This clonotype was observed a handful of times. J is TRBJ2-5 and V is TRBV5-1; D is possibly TRBD1 (7 bases). Looked up from germline, CDR1 is SGHRS and CDR2 is YFSETQ. CDR3 size: 17 residues. V was shortened by 0 bases and J by 5 bases, with 20 bases between the two germline ends. The CDR3 reads CASSLGARQGGQETQYF. For the CDR3, the DNA is TGCGCCAGCAGCTTGGGGGCTCGCCAGGGGGGTCAGGAGACCCAGTACTTC.

This clonotype was counted many times. The CDR3 DNA reads as TGTGCCATCAGTCCCAGAGGATACGAGCAGTACTTC. It yields the protein CAISPRGYEQYF. The chain recombines TRBV10-3 with TRBJ2-7; D not resolved. The ends were cut back, 5 bases at V and 4 bases at J, with 9 bases in the middle. Germline CDR1 ENHRY, CDR2 SYGVKD. CDR3 size: 12 residues.

The chain couples TRBV19 to TRBJ2-3, with TRBD2 as a possible D gene (6 bases). Trimming removed 8 bases at V and 4 bases at J, with 19 bases between. In germline, CDR1 is LNHDA, CDR2 SQIVND (reference sequence). The CDR3 covers 15 residues. This chain's CDR3 is CASRGGTPVADTQYF. The CDR3, as DNA: TGTGCCAGTCGAGGCGGGACCCCTGTTGCAGATACGCAGTATTTT.

This clonotype has ten or more counts. The J gene is TRBJ2-5, the V gene TRBV14; D gene unclear. This CDR3 comprises 15 residues. The ends were cut back, 0 bases at V and 2 bases at J, with 10 bases in the middle. Germline V gives CDR1 SGHDN, CDR2 FVKESK. The CDR3 nucleotides are TGTGCCAGCAGCCAAGACGGGCTAATTCAAGAGACCCAGTACTTC. This gives the protein CASSQDGLIQETQYF.

In this sample, this clonotype turned up many times. CDR3 sequence (DNA): TGTGCCAGCAGCCAAGGTCCCGGGCGTGAGCAGTACTTC. This translates into CASSQGPGREQYF. The chain couples TRBV3-1 to TRBJ2-7; D gene uncertain. The CDR3 extends over 13 amino acids. Trimming took 1 base from V and 7 from J, leaving 11 bases between them. Looked up from germline, CDR1 is LGHDT and CDR2 is YNNKEL (reference sequence).

Ten or more counts support this clonotype. J is TRBJ2-7 and V is TRBV2; 7 bases are shared with TRBD2. V shed 4 bases and J 6 bases; nucleotides not matched to a gene: 6. The germline V gene has CDR1 SNHLY and CDR2 FYNNEI. The CDR3 loop spans 13 amino acids. CDR3 loop: CASSGHTSAEQYF. The CDR3 bases are TGTGCCAGCAGTGGACATACTAGCGCCGAGCAGTACTTC. Supplemented by reference TRBV2 and TRBJ2-7, the full variable domain reads EPEVTQTPSHQVTQMGQEVILRCVPISNHLYFYWYRQILGQKVEFLVSFYNNEISEKSEIFDDQFSVERPDGSNFTLKIRSTKLEDSAMYFCASSGHTSAEQYFGPGTRLTVT.

The sample holds many counts of this clonotype. The CDR3 reads CASTDSSYNSPLHF. CDR3 nucleotide sequence: TGTGCCAGCACCGATAGCTCCTATAATTCACCCCTCCACTTT. The V and J genes are TRBV12-3 or TRBV12-4 and TRBJ1-6; D not resolved. Trimming pared 7 bases from V and 0 bases from J, leaving 7 bases between. This CDR3 spans 14 amino acids.

The chain employs TRBV3-1 and TRBJ2-2; D may match TRBD1 or TRBD2 (6 bases each). V shed 3 bases and J shed 0 bases, with 23 bases lying between them. This CDR3 has 20 amino acids. Germline CDR1 reads LGHDT; CDR2 reads YNNKEL (reference sequence). The CDR3 loop reads CASSHYLRDNTFANTGELFF. The CDR3, as DNA: TGTGCCAGCAGCCATTATTTGCGGGACAACACCTTCGCGAACACCGGGGAGCTGTTTTTT.

Of note for this clonotype: Since a much larger clone is just one base distant, this may be a read error. The final CDR3 position lacks the conserved phenylalanine or tryptophan, pointing to a likely read error. The chain carries TRBV15 and TRBJ2-7; possible D gene TRBD2, 6 bases. Germline V CDR1 and CDR2: LNHNV, YYDKDF (reference sequence). CDR3 length equals 17 residues. V was clipped by 1 base and J by 0 bases, with 16 bases between them. As DNA, the CDR3 is TGTGCCACCAGCAGAGCCCCGACGGGAGTCCTCTCCTACGAGCAGTACCTC. Translated, it gives CATSRAPTGVLSYEQYL.

The sample holds a few counts of this clonotype. Being one base from a much bigger clone, this may be a read error. The chain combines TRBV3-1 with TRBJ2-1; TRBD2 aligns across 10 bases. Unmatched junction bases numbered 4, after V lost 3 bases and J lost 5 bases. This CDR3 region has 15 residues. The germline V gene encodes CDR1 LGHDT and CDR2 YNNKEL (reference sequence). Here the CDR3 DNA reads TGTGCCAGCAGCCAGGATAGCGGGGGGAACAATGAGCAGTTCTTC. Protein product: CASSQDSGGNNEQFF.

This clonotype appeared many times. The chain combines TRBV27 with TRBJ2-7; D gene ambiguous. The CDR3 consists of 16 residues. Between the trimmed V and J ends, which lost 4 bases and 6 bases, there was a span of 22 bases. Germline lookup yields CDR1 MNHEY and CDR2 SMNVEV (reference sequence). The CDR3 loop is CASSSYAPLRSGEQYF. The CDR3 DNA sequence: TGTGCCAGCAGTTCATATGCGCCCCTCCGCTCAGGCGAGCAGTACTTC.

The gene calls are TRBV6-1 and TRBJ1-2, with unresolved D. The CDR3 has 12 residues. The V end was cut by 10 bases, the J end by 2 bases, with 11 bases between. CDR1 MNHNS and CDR2 SASEGT come from the germline V gene. The CDR3 coding sequence is TGTGCCACCCAAGCCGGCAACTATGGCTACACCTTC. It yields the protein CATQAGNYGYTF.

This clonotype was recorded many times. The rearrangement uses TRBV5-1 and TRBJ2-1; tentative D call: TRBD2 (5 bases). The germline V gene encodes CDR1 SGHRS and CDR2 YFSETQ. The CDR3 covers 15 residues. Trimming pared 0 bases from V and 6 bases from J, leaving 13 bases between. The CDR3 protein is CASSLGERPGNEQFF. The CDR3, as DNA: TGCGCCAGCAGCTTGGGGGAGAGGCCTGGCAATGAGCAGTTCTTC.

This clonotype was seen only a few times. The V and J genes are TRBV2 and TRBJ2-7, with D perhaps given as TRBD1 or TRBD2 (5 bases each). The CDR3 spans 15 residues. The germline V gene encodes CDR1 SNHLY and CDR2 FYNNEI. Trimming removed 2 bases from V and 5 bases from J, with 16 bases in between. The CDR3 is CASSEPGAGTHEQYF. The CDR3 bases are TGTGCCAGCAGTGAACCCGGTGCAGGGACCCACGAGCAGTACTTC.

This sequence joins TRBV7-8 and TRBJ2-3; 11 bases map to TRBD2. CDR3 length: 16 residues. Germline V gene lookup returns CDR1 SGHVS and CDR2 FQNEAQ. The junction had 4 bases not matched to a gene; V was cut back by 5 bases and J by 0 bases. The DNA for the CDR3 is TGTGCCAGCAGCAAGAGGACTAGCGGGAGCACAGATACGCAGTATTTT. Amino acid sequence: CASSKRTSGSTDTQYF.

This clonotype was seen many times. The rearrangement joins TRBV24-1 to TRBJ2-6, with D unresolved. V dropped 2 bases and J dropped 2 bases, with 0 bases sitting between them. Germline values: CDR1 KGHDR, CDR2 SFDVKD. The CDR3 spans 13 residues. This chain's CDR3 is CATSDSGANVLTF. The CDR3 nucleotides are TGTGCCACCAGTGATTCTGGGGCCAACGTCCTGACTTTC.

This clonotype was found a few times. V and J are TRBV12-3 or TRBV12-4 and TRBJ2-4, with 7 bases matching TRBD2. V lost 1 base to trimming and J lost 10 bases; unmatched junction nucleotides: 4. The CDR3 length is 13 residues. The CDR3 spells CASSLGLAEIQYF. CDR3 sequence (DNA): TGTGCCAGCAGTTTAGGGCTAGCGGAGATTCAGTACTTC.

This clonotype was observed many times. The V gene is TRBV12-3 or TRBV12-4, the J gene TRBJ1-1; D may be TRBD1 (6 bases). Trimming removed 5 bases from V and 5 bases from J, with 21 bases in between. The CDR3 spans 16 residues. The CDR3 nucleotides are TGTGCCAGCAGTCCACTGGTTGGACAGCAGAAGACTGAAGCTTTCTTT. Protein sequence: CASSPLVGQQKTEAFF.

This clonotype was found many times. The chain carries TRBV11-3 and TRBJ2-6; TRBD1 might be the D (6 bases). Per the germline V gene, CDR1 is SGHNT and CDR2 is YENEEA. The CDR3 runs to 17 residues. The V end lost 3 bases, the J end lost 3 bases, and 15 bases lay between the germline ends. Here the CDR3 reads CASSFTQGVGGANVLTF. CDR3 nucleotide sequence: TGTGCCAGCAGCTTTACACAGGGCGTCGGTGGGGCCAACGTCCTGACTTTC.

The chain recombines TRBV28 with TRBJ1-2; D is undetermined. The length of the CDR3 is 15 residues. V was shortened by 2 bases and J by 2 bases, with 12 bases between the two germline ends. CDR1 and CDR2 from the germline V gene are MDHEN and SYDVKM. The CDR3: CASSLGSLQNYGYTF. CDR3 nucleotides: TGTGCCAGCAGTTTAGGCTCTCTTCAGAACTATGGCTACACCTTC.

This clonotype appeared once. A much larger clone lies a single base off, so this may be a read error. The chain recombines TRBV2 with TRBJ1-5; D might be TRBD1 (6 bases). V lost 3 bases and J lost 0, with 9 bases in between. The CDR3 is 15 residues long. Germline loops: CDR1 SNHLY, CDR2 FYNNEI. CDR3 loop: CASSDQGLSNQPQHF. Here the CDR3 DNA reads TGTGCCAGCAGTGATCAGGGGCTTAGCAATCAGCCCCAGCATTTT.

With respect to this clonotype: A read error may account for a junction end that differs from germline. The chain carries TRBV12-3 or TRBV12-4 and TRBJ1-5, with TRBD1 identical over 11 bases. This CDR3 is built from 15 residues. The chain's CDR3 is CAISLGTGGGQPQHF. Written as DNA, the CDR3 is TGTGCCATCAGTTTAGGGACAGGGGGAGGTCAGCCCCAGCATTTT.

The genes are TRBV27 and TRBJ2-7; D remains ambiguous. Trimming took off 2 bases at V and 6 bases at J, with 17 bases between the two ends. Germline CDR1 MNHEY, CDR2 SMNVEV (reference sequence). The CDR3 contains 15 residues. The CDR3 DNA follows: TGTGCCAGCAGTTTAGGGGTCGGGCAGAAGGGCGAGCAGTACTTC. This sequence encodes CASSLGVGQKGEQYF.

This clonotype was observed a handful of times. Possible read error: a much larger clone is one base away. The chain combines TRBV28 with TRBJ2-7; the D is unclear. CDR1 and CDR2 from the germline V gene are MDHEN and SYDVKM. The CDR3 extends over 14 amino acids. CDR3 bases: TGTACCAGCAGTTTTGATATAGGCGCCTACGAGCAGTACTTC. Amino acids: CTSSFDIGAYEQYF.

J is TRBJ1-5 and V is TRBV30; 7 nucleotides line up with TRBD1. The CDR3 has 16 amino acids. The J segment lost 2 bases and the V segment lost 0 bases, leaving 7 bases of the junction unmatched. Germline assignment: CDR1 GTSNPN and CDR2 SVGIG (reference sequence). This CDR3 is CAWSVRGHPGNQPQHF. The CDR3 region has the DNA TGTGCCTGGAGTGTAAGGGGGCATCCAGGCAATCAGCCCCAGCATTTT. Filled out from reference TRBV30 and TRBJ1-5, the complete variable domain reads SQTIHQWPATLVQPVGSPLSLECTVEGTSNPNLYWYRQAAGRGLQLLFYSVGIGQISSEVPQNLSASRPQDRQFILSSKKLLLSDSGFYLCAWSVRGHPGNQPQHFGDGTRLSIL.